This passage covers 6 T cell receptor beta chains from one sample sequenced in a study of human T cells and chemical hapten exposure. As to time point: patch test 2, 6 weeks after DPC sensitization. Treatment described: therapeutic diphenylcyclopropenone sensitization with weekly scalp DPC. MiXCR, run by TCRdb on the RACE reads, gives a single entry per CDR3 protein. The sample contains about 73,000 distinct CDR3 sequences, 8.5% of which appear only once. This sample comprised whole blood, obtained in connection with sensitization to the hapten diphenylcyclopropenone (DPC). These receptors all come from a woman between 50 and 59 years old with alopecia areata. Some clones in this sample may be carry-over from other donors' samples.

The chain uses TRBV3-1 and TRBJ2-5; D gene uncertain. The CDR3 sequence is 12 residues long. From germline, CDR1 is LGHDT and CDR2 YNNKEL (reference sequence). The V end lost 4 bases, the J end lost 1 base, and 4 bases lay between the germline ends. CDR3 coding DNA: TGTGCCAGCAGCCGAACCCAAGAGACCCAGTACTTC. As protein: CASSRTQETQYF.

This clonotype was picked up many times. This chain connects TRBV12-3 or TRBV12-4 to TRBJ1-5, with D perhaps matching TRBD1 (6 bases). The CDR3 has 11 residues. DNA for the CDR3: TGTGCGGAGAGGGGGGATCAGCCCCAGCATTTT. Its translation: CAERGDQPQHF.

This clonotype occurred a few times. This chain uses TRBV12-3 or TRBV12-4 with TRBJ2-4, with 13 positions matching TRBD2. This CDR3 region has 18 residues. V shed 2 bases and J 8 bases; nucleotides not matched to a gene: 12. CDR3 DNA sequence: TGTGCCAGCAGTTTACTCCTGACTAGCGGGGGGCGGGGGTACATTCAGTACTTC. This translates into CASSLLLTSGGRGYIQYF.

The J gene is TRBJ2-1, the V gene TRBV28, with D tentatively TRBD2 (6 bases). V was clipped by 6 bases and J by 8 bases, with 14 bases between them. The germline CDR1 and CDR2 sequences are MDHEN and SYDVKM. The CDR3 has 13 amino acids. CDR3: CASSPRLGDEQFF. CDR3 in DNA: TGTGCCAGCAGCCCACGACTAGGAGATGAGCAGTTCTTC.

The chain couples TRBV5-1 to TRBJ2-3; D unclear. CDR3 length equals 15 residues. The V end was cut by 1 base, the J end by 2 bases, with 11 bases between. CDR1 is SGHRS and CDR2 is YFSETQ in the germline V gene. CDR3 in DNA: TGCGCCAGCAGCTTGAGATCTGGCTACACAGATACGCAGTATTTT. Translating it yields CASSLRSGYTDTQYF.

The chain joins TRBV3-1 to TRBJ1-3; 7 bases are shared with TRBD1. The length of the CDR3 is 15 residues. After removal of 4 bases from V and 3 bases from J, the junction contained 6 bases not matched to a gene. Germline lookup yields CDR1 LGHDT and CDR2 YNNKEL (reference sequence). The CDR3 sequence is CASSPLDRVGNTIYF. The DNA for the CDR3 is TGTGCCAGCAGCCCGCTCGACAGGGTTGGAAACACCATATATTTT.